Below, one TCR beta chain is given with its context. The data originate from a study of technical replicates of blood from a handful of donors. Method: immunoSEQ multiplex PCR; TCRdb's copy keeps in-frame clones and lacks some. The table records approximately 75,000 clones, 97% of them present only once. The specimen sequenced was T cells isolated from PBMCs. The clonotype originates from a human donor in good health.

CDR3 DNA: TGTGCCAGCAGTTTACGGCTAGCGGGAGGATCCTACGAGCAGTACTTC. This sequence encodes CASSLRLAGGSYEQYF. The V call is TRBV27, the J call TRBJ2-7; 11 bases map to TRBD2. J lost 1 base, V lost 2 bases, and 4 bases had no gene match. This CDR3 is built from 16 residues. Germline assignment: CDR1 MNHEY and CDR2 SMNVEV (reference sequence).